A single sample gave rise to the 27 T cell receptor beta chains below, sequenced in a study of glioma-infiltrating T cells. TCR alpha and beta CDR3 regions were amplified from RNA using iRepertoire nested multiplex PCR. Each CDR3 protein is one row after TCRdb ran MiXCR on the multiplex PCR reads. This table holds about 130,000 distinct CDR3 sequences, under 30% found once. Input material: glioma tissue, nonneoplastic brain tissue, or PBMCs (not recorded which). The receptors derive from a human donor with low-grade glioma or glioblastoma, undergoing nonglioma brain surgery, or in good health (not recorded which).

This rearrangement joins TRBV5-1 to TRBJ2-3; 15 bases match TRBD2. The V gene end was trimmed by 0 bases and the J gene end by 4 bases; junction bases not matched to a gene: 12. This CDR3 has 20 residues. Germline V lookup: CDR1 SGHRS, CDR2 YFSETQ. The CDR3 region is CASSLATPGLAGGTSDTQYF. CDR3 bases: TGCGCCAGCAGCTTGGCCACCCCGGGACTAGCGGGGGGAACGTCAGATACGCAGTATTTT.

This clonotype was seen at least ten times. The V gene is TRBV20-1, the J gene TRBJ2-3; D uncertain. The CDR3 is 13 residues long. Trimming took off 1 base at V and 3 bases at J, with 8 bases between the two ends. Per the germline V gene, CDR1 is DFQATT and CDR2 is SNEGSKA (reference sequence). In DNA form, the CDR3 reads TGCAGTGCTAGAGTCGCAGCAACAGATACGCAGTATTTT. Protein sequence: CSARVAATDTQYF.

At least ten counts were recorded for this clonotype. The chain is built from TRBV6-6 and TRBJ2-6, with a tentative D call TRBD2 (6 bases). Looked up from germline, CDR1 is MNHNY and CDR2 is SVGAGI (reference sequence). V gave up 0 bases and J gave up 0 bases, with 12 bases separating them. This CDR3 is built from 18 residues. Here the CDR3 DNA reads TGTGCCAGCAGTTACTCTCTTGGGGGGATCTCTGGGGCCAACGTCCTGACTTTC. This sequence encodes CASSYSLGGISGANVLTF.

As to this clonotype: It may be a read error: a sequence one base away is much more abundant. The CDR3 bases are TGTACCAGCTCACCCCTCGACAGGGGAGGCACAGATACGCAGTATTTT. Its translation: CTSSPLDRGGTDTQYF. V gene TRBV18 combines with J gene TRBJ2-3; 8 bases are a match to TRBD1. Germline V CDR1 and CDR2: KGHSH, LQKENI. This CDR3 region has 16 residues.

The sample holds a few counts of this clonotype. CDR3 sequence (DNA): TGTGCCAGCAGCCAAGATTACGGGCCCCAAGAGACCCAGTACTTC. Its protein product is CASSQDYGPQETQYF. The gene calls are TRBV3-1 and TRBJ2-5; D gene uncertain. CDR1 and CDR2 from the germline V gene are LGHDT and YNNKEL (reference sequence). This CDR3 has 15 amino acids. The V gene lost 0 bases and the J gene lost 1 base, with 9 bases spanning the gap.

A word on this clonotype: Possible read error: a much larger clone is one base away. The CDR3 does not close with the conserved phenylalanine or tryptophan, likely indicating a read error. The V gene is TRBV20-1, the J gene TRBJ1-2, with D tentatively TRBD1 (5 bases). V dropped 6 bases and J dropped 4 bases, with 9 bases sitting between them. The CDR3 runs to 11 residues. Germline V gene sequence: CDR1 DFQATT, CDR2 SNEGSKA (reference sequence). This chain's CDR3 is CSAGGLYGYTL. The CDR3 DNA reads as TGCAGTGCCGGGGGACTCTATGGCTACACCCTC.

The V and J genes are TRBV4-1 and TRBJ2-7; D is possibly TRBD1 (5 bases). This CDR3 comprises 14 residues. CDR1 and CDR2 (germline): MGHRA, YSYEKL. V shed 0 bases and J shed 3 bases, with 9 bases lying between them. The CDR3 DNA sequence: TGCGCCAGCAGCCAAGAGTCAGGGAACTACGAGCAGTACGTC. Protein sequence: CASSQESGNYEQYV.

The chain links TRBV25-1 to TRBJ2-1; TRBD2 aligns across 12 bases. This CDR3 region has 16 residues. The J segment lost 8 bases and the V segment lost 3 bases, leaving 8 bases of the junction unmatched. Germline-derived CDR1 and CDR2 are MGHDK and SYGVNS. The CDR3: CASSDPGLAGRDEQFF. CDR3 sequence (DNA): TGTGCCAGCAGTGACCCCGGACTAGCGGGGAGAGATGAGCAGTTCTTC. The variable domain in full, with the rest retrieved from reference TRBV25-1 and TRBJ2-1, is EADIYQTPRYLVIGTGKKITLECSQTMGHDKMYWYQQDPGMELHLIHYSYGVNSTEKGDLSSESTVSRIRTEHFPLTLESARPSHTSQYLCASSDPGLAGRDEQFFGPGTRLTVL.

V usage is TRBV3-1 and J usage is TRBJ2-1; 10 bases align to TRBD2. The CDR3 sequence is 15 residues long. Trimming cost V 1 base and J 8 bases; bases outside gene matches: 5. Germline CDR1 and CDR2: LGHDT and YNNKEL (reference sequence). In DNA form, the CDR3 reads TGTGCCAGCAGCCAAGTGCAGCGGGGGGGCTATGAGCAGTTCTTC. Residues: CASSQVQRGGYEQFF.

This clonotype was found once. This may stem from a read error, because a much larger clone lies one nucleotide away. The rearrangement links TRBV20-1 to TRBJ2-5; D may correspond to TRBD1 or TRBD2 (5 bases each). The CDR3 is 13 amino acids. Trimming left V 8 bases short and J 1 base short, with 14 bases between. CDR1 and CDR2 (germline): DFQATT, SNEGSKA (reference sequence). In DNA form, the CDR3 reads TGCAGTTCACCGGGGCACATCCAAGAGACCCAGTACTTC. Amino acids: CSSPGHIQETQYF.

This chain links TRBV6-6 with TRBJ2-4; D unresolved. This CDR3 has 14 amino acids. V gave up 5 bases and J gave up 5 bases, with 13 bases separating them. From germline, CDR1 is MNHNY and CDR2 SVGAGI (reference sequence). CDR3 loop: CASSGNWQQNIQYF. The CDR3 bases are TGTGCCAGCAGTGGAAATTGGCAGCAAAACATTCAGTACTTC.

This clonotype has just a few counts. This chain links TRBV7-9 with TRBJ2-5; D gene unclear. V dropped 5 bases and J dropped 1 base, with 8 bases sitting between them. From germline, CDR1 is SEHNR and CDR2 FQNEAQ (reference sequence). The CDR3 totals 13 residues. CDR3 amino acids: CASSTLSQETQYF. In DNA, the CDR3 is TGTGCCAGCAGCACACTGAGCCAAGAGACCCAGTACTTC.

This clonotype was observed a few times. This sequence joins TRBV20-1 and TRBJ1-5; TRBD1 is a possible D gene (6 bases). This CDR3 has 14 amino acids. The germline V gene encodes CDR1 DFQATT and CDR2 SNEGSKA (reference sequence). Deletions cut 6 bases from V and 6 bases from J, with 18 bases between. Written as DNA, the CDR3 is TGCAGTGCGGGGGCCGGGGGCGCGGGTCAGCCCCAGCATTTT. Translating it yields CSAGAGGAGQPQHF.

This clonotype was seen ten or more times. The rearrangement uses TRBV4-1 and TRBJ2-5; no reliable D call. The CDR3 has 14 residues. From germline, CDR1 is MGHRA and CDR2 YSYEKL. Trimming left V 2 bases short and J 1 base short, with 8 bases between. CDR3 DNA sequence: TGCGCCAGCAGCCAAACAGTGTCCCAAGAGACCCAGTACTTC. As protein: CASSQTVSQETQYF.

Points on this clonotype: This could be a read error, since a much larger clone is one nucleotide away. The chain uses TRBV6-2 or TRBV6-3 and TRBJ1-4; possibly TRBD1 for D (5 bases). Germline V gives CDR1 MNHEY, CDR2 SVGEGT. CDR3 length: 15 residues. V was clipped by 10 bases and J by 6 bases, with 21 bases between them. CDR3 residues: CANLEVEGVDEKLFF. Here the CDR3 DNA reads TGTGCCAACCTTGAGGTTGAAGGGGTGGATGAAAAACTGTTTTTT.

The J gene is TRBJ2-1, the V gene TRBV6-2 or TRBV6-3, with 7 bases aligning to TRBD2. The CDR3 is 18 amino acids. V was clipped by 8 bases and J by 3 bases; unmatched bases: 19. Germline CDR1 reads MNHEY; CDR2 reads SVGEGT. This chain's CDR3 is CASGYNKEKAGSYNEQFF. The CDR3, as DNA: TGTGCCAGCGGCTACAATAAGGAGAAAGCGGGGAGCTACAATGAGCAGTTCTTC.

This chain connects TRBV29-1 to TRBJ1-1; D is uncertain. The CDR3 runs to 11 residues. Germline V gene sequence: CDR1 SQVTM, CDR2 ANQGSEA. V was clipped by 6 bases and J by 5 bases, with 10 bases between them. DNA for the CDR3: TGCAGCGTCCCGGACGGAACTGAAGCTTTCTTT. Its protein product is CSVPDGTEAFF.

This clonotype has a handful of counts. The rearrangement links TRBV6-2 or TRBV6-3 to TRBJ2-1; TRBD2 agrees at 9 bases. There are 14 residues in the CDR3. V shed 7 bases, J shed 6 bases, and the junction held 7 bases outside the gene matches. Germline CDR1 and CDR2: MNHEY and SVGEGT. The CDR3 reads CASITGLASNEQFF. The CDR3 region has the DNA TGTGCCAGCATCACGGGACTAGCTAGCAATGAGCAGTTCTTC.

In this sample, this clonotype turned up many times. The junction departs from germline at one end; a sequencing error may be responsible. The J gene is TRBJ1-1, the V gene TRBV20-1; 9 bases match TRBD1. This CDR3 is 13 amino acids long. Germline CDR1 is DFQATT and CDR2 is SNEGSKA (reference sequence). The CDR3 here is CSARDRGRTEAFF. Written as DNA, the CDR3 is TGCAGTGCGAGAGACAGGGGGAGGACTGAAGCTTTCTTT.

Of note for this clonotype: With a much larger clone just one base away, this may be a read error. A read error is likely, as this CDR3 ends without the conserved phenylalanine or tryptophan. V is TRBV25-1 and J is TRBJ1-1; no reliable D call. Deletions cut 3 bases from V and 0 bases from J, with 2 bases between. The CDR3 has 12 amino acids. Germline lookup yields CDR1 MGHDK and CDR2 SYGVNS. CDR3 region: CASSDLNTEAFL. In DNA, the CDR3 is TGTGCCAGCAGTGACCTGAACACTGAAGCTTTCCTT.

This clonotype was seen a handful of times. CDR3 sequence (DNA): TGTGCCACCAGTGACCGGGGCGGTCAGGCCGGGAATGAGCAGTTCTTC. It is translated as CATSDRGGQAGNEQFF. The J gene is TRBJ2-1, the V gene TRBV24-1, with D perhaps given as TRBD1 or TRBD2 (5 bases each). The CDR3 contains 16 residues. V was clipped by 4 bases and J by 7 bases, with 19 bases between them. Germline V gene data show CDR1 as KGHDR and CDR2 as SFDVKD.

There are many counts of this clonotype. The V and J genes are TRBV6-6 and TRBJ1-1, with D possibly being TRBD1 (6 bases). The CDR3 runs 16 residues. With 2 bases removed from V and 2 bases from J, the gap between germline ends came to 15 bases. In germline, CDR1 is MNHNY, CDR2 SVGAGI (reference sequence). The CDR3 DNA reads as TGTGCCAGCAGTTACCGATTCGGGGGCCACAACACTGAAGCTTTCTTT. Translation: CASSYRFGGHNTEAFF.

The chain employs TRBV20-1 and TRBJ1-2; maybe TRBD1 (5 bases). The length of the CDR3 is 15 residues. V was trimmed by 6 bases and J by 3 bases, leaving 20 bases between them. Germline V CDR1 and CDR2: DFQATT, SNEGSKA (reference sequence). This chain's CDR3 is CSARPTPRGDYGYTF. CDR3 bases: TGCAGTGCCCGCCCTACGCCAAGGGGCGACTATGGCTACACCTTC.

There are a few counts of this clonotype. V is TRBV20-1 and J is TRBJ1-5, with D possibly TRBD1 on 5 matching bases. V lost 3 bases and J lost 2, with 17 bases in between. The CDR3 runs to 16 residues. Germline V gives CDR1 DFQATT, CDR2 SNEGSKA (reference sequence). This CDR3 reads CSASRGRGGGNQPQHF. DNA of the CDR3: TGCAGTGCTAGTCGGGGAAGGGGAGGTGGCAATCAGCCCCAGCATTTT.

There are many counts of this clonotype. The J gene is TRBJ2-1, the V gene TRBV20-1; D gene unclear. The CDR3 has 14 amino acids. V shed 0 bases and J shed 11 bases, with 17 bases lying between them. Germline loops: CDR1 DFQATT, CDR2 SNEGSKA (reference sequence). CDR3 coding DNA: TGCAGTGCTAGAGATAGTAAACAGTCGCTGAAGCAGTTCTTC. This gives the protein CSARDSKQSLKQFF.

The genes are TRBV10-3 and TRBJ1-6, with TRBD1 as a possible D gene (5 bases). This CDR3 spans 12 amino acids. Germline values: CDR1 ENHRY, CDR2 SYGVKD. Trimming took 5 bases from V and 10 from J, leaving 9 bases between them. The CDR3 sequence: CAISSQASPLHF. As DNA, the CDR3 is TGTGCCATCAGTTCACAGGCCTCACCCCTCCACTTT.

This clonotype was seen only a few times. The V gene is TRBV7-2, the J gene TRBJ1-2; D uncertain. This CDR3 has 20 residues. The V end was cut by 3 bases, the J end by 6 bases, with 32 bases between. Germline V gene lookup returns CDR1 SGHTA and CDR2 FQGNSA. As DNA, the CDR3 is TGTGCCAGCAGCTTTCGTGGTCCCCCGGCGTTGCCTGGAGGGATCGATGGCTACACCTTC. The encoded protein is CASSFRGPPALPGGIDGYTF.